The present T cell receptor (beta chain) was sequenced within a study of blood T cells in healthy people across ages. This clonotype was seen repeatedly, ten times or more. Germline assignment: CDR1 SGHTA and CDR2 FQGNSA. The CDR3 has 16 amino acids. Losses at the gene ends were 2 bases for V and 5 bases for J; bases not matched to a gene: 5. PCR was performed a second time for about 7 to 11 cycles using a sample-barcoded 5' primer and a J-beta primer mix. TCRdb reanalysed the 5' RACE reads using MiXCR and keeps one entry per CDR3 protein. The data contain 710,000 or so distinct CDR3 sequences, roughly 30% of them singletons.

This sequence originates from a woman older than 75 in good health. The sequencing input was blood. The genes are TRBV7-2 and TRBJ2-3; 12 positions agree with TRBD2. This chain's CDR3 is CASSLLAGGPRDTQYF. The CDR3 region has the DNA TGTGCCAGCAGCTTACTAGCGGGGGGGCCCCGAGATACGCAGTATTTT.